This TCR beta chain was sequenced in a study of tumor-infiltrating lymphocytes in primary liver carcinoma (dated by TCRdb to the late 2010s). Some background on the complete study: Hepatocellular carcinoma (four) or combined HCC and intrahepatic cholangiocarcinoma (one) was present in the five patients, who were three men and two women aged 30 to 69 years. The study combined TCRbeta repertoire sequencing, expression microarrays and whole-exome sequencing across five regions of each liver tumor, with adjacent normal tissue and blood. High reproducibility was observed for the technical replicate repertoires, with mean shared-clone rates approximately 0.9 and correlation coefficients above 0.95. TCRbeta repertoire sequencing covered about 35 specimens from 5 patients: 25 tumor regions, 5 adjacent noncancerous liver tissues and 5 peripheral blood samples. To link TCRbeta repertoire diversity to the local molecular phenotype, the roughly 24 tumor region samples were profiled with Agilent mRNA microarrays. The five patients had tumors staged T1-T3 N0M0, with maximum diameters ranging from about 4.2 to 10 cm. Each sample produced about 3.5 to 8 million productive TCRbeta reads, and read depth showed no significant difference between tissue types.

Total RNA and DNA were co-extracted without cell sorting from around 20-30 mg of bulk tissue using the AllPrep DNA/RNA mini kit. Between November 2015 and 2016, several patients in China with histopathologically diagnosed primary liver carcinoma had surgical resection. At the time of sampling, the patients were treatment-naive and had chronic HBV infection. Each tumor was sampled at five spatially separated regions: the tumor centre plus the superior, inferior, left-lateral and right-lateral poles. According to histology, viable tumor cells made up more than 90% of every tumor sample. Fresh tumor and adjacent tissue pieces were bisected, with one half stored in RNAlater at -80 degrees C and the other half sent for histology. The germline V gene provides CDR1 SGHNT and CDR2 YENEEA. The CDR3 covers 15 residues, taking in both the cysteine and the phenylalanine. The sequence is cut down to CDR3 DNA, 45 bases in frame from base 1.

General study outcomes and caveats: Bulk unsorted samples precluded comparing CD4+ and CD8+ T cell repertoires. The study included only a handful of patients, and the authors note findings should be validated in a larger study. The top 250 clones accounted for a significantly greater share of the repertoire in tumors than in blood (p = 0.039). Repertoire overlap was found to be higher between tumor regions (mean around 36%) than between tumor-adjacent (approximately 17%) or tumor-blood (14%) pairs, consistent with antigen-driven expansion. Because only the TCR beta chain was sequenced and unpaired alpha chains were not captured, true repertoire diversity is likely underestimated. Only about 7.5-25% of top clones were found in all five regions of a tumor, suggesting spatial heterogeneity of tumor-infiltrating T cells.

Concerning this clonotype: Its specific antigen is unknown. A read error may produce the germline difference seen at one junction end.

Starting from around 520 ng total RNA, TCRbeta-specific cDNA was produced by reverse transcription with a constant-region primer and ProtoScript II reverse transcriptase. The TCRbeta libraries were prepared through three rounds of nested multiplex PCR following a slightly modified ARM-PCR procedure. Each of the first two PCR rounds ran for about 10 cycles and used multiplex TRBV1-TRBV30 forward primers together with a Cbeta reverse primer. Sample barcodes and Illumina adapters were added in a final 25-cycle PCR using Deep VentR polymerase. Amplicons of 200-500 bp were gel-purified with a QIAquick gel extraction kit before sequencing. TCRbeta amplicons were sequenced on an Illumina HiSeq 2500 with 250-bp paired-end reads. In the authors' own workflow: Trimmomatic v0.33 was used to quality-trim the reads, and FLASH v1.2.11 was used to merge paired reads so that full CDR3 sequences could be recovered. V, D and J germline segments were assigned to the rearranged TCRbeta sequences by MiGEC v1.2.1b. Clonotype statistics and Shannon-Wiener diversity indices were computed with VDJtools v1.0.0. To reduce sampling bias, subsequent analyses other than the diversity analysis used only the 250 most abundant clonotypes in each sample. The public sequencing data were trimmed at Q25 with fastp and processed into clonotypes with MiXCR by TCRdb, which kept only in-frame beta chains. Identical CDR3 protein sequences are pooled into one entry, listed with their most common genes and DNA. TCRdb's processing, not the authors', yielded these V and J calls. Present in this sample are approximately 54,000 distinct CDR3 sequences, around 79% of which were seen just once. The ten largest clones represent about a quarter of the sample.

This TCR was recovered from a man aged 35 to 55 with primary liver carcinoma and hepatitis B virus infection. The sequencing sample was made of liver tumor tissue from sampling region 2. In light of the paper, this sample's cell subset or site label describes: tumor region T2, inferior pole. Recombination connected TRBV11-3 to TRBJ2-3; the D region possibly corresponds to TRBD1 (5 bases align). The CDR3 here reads CARSLGEQPTDTQYF. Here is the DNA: TGTGCCAGGAGCTTAGGGGAACAGCCCACTGATACGCAGTATTTT.